The 4 T cell receptor beta chains presented below share a single source sample, sequenced in a study of cytotoxic CD8 clonotypes in ibrutinib-treated CLL. Clones were read by immunoSEQ multiplex PCR, and TCRdb kept only the in-frame ones, dropping some. The table shows a few hundred thousand clones, with 80% occurring only once. Source: PBMCs, taken before ibrutinib treatment. All receptors come from a human donor with chronic lymphocytic leukemia.

The chain links TRBV7-8 to TRBJ2-1, with D possibly being TRBD1 (5 bases). The germline V gene has CDR1 SGHVS and CDR2 FQNEAQ. Trimming pared 1 base from V and 9 bases from J, leaving 10 bases between. The CDR3 is 13 residues long. CDR3 region: CASSLGRTSEQFF. For the CDR3, the DNA is TGTGCCAGCAGCTTAGGTAGGACATCTGAGCAGTTCTTC.

V and J are TRBV27 and TRBJ2-7, with TRBD2 identical over 7 bases. Looked up from germline, CDR1 is MNHEY and CDR2 is SMNVEV (reference sequence). The CDR3 spans 16 residues. Unmatched junction bases numbered 13, after V lost 7 bases and J lost 1 base. In DNA form, the CDR3 reads TGTGCCAGCATGCCCGGGAGGTTCGGGGTTTCCTACGAGCAGTACTTC. Its translation: CASMPGRFGVSYEQYF.

The chain is built from TRBV15 and TRBJ2-4; D unclear. The CDR3 sequence is 18 residues long. Trimming stripped 0 bases from V and 0 bases from J, with 15 bases between. CDR1 and CDR2 from the germline V gene are LNHNV and YYDKDF (reference sequence). CDR3 coding DNA: TGTGCCACCAGCAGAGATATTAGAACAAAAGAAGCCAAAAACATTCAGTACTTC. Translated: CATSRDIRTKEAKNIQYF.

The DNA of the CDR3 is TGTGCCAGCACGCGGGGGGCGCCCAATGGCTACACCTTC. Its translation is CASTRGAPNGYTF. The chain employs TRBV6-5 and TRBJ1-2; the D gene is possibly TRBD1 (6 bases). Trimming removed 7 bases at V and 6 bases at J, with 15 bases between. CDR3 size: 13 residues. Germline loops: CDR1 MNHEY, CDR2 SVGAGI.